The rows below give T cell receptor beta chains drawn from one sample of a study of T cell responses to AZD1222 COVID-19 vaccine. TCRdb keeps only in-frame clones here, not all; method: immunoSEQ multiplex PCR. The data contain around 150,000 clones, roughly 90% of them seen just once; the ten biggest clones take up roughly 3.4%. The source material was peripheral blood, sampled 28 days after the second AZD1222 dose. Source of these receptors: an adult who received the AZD1222 COVID-19 vaccine. CDR3s include the opening cysteine and the closing phenylalanine or tryptophan. D genes are given only for firm matches. Clone size appears in some rows only: once, few, many, or a class for an expanded clone.

TRBD1	TRBV4-3	once	TRBJ2-4	TGCGCCAGCAGCCGGCGGACAGGGGGCATTCAGTACTTC	CASSRRTGGIQYF
NA	TRBV7-8	NA	TRBJ1-1	TGTGCCAGCAGCAAAAGGGCCGCTACTGAAGCTTTCTTT	CASSKRAATEAFF
TRBD2	TRBV5-4	NA	TRBJ2-1	TGTGCCAGCAGCTTGGCCGGGGCTAGCGGGTTGAATGAGCAGTTCTTC	CASSLAGASGLNEQFF
NA	TRBV10-3	NA	TRBJ2-6	TGTGCCATCAGTGAGTCGTTGGGGGTCGGGGCCAACGTCCTGACTTTC	CAISESLGVGANVLTF
NA	TRBV27	NA	TRBJ2-5	TGTGCCAGCAGTTTTGGTCCGGGGCCGGGAGAGACCCAGTACTTC	CASSFGPGPGETQYF
NA	TRBV5-4	NA	TRBJ2-7	TGTGCCAGCAGCCACCAGACAGCCTCCTACGAGCAGTACTTC	CASSHQTASYEQYF
NA	TRBV24-1	NA	TRBJ1-1	TGTGCCACCAGTGATAACACGAACACTGAAGCTTTCTTT	CATSDNTNTEAFF
TRBD2	TRBV5-1	NA	TRBJ2-1	TGCGCCAGCAGCGGCCGGACTAGCGGGTGGCTCTTC	CASSGRTSGWLF
NA	TRBV30	NA	TRBJ1-5	TGTGCCTGGAGTGTAAGGGGCAGGGGTGTAAGGAGCAATCAGCCCCAGCATTTT	CAWSVRGRGVRSNQPQHF
NA	TRBV11-3	NA	TRBJ2-3	TGTGCCAGCAGCTTGTCCGGGAGAACAGATACGCAGTATTTT	CASSLSGRTDTQYF
NA	TRBV28	NA	TRBJ2-4	TGTGCCAGCAGTTTCCGCGGTATAGCCAAAAACATTCAGTACTTC	CASSFRGIAKNIQYF
NA	TRBV5-1	NA	TRBJ2-7	TGCGCCAGCAGCTTGGACAGGGACGAGCAGTACTTC	CASSLDRDEQYF
NA	TRBV3-1/TRBV3-2	NA	TRBJ1-2	TGTGCCAGCAGCCAAGGAGGGCCCCCTAACTATGGCTACACCTTC	CASSQGGPPNYGYTF
NA	TRBV2	once	TRBJ2-7	TGTGCCAGCAGTGAGCGCCAGTATCAAGAGCAGTACTTC	CASSERQYQEQYF
TRBD1	TRBV27	NA	TRBJ1-5	TGTGCCAGCAGTTTAATCCCCAGGGGGCCCAATCAGCCCCAGCATTTT	CASSLIPRGPNQPQHF
NA	TRBV19	NA	TRBJ1-2	TGTGCCAGTAGTATTCGGCAGGGGCCCCACTATGGCTACACCTTC	CASSIRQGPHYGYTF
NA	TRBV7-9	few	TRBJ1-5	TGTGCCAGCAGCCCAGAGGGAAATCGCAATCAGCCCCAGCATTTT	CASSPEGNRNQPQHF